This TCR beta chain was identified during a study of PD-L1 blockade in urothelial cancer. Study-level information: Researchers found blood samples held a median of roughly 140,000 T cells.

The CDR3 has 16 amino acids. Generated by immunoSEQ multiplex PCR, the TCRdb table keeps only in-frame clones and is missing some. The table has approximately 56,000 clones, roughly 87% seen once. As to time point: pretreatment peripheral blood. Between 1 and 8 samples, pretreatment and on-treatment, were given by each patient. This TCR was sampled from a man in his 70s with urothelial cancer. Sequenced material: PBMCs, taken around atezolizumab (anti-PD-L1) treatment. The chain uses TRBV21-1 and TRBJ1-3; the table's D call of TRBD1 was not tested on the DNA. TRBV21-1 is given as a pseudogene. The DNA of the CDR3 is TGTGCCAGCAGCAAAGACAGGGGTAAAAACGGAAACACCATATATTTT. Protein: CASSKDRGKNGNTIYF.